Following are 10 T cell receptor beta chains from one sample sequenced in a study of OX40 agonist ivuxolimab in advanced cancers. Sequencing was performed with immunoSEQ multiplex PCR; in TCRdb, only in-frame clones are kept and a portion is missing. The profile shows some 69,000 clones, about nine tenths of them singletons. Sequencing used CD4+ or CD8+ T cells sorted from blood, obtained in a trial of the OX40 agonist ivuxolimab. The receptors come from an adult with an advanced solid tumor such as melanoma, head and neck, liver or kidney cancer.

This chain links TRBV19 with TRBJ1-5; D is unclear. This CDR3 contains 16 residues. The V gene's germline CDR1 is LNHDA and CDR2 SQIVND (reference sequence). V lost 3 bases and J lost 0, with 12 bases in between. Here the CDR3 reads CASSILGTYSNQPQHF. The CDR3 nucleotides read TGTGCCAGTAGTATCCTTGGAACTTATAGCAATCAGCCCCAGCATTTT.

The chain combines TRBV28 with TRBJ1-1; D remains ambiguous. Per the germline V gene, CDR1 is MDHEN and CDR2 is SYDVKM. CDR3 length: 14 amino acids. V was clipped by 8 bases and J by 3 bases, with 16 bases between them. The CDR3 sequence is CASSEEDLHTEAFF. In DNA form, the CDR3 reads TGTGCCAGCTCTGAAGAGGACCTCCACACTGAAGCTTTCTTT.

This rearrangement joins TRBV6-6 to TRBJ1-1; D is unclear. Germline CDR1 and CDR2: MNHNY and SVGAGI (reference sequence). V lost 8 bases, J lost 0 bases, and 7 bases lay in between. This CDR3 is built from 12 residues. CDR3 bases: TGTGCCAGCCTGGGCTTGAACACTGAAGCTTTCTTT. Protein sequence: CASLGLNTEAFF.

This chain joins TRBV6-1 and TRBJ2-2, with 8 bases fitting TRBD1. Germline assignment: CDR1 MNHNS and CDR2 SASEGT. V gave up 7 bases and J gave up 7 bases; unmatched junction bases: 11. This CDR3 spans 15 amino acids. The chain's CDR3 is CASKSGQGRNGELFF. DNA for the CDR3: TGTGCCAGCAAATCTGGACAGGGCCGTAACGGGGAGCTGTTTTTT.

This clone was counted a single time. The V call is TRBV7-9, the J call TRBJ1-2; 8 bases match TRBD1. The germline gives CDR1 SEHNR, CDR2 FQNEAQ (reference sequence). The CDR3 loop spans 14 amino acids. Trimming cost V 5 bases and J 8 bases; bases outside gene matches: 10. In DNA, the CDR3 is TGTGCCAGCAGCATCGGACAGGGTGAAGGGGGCTACACCTTC. This codes for CASSIGQGEGGYTF.

The V call is TRBV6-1, the J call TRBJ1-2, with TRBD1 matching 8 bases. V shed 7 bases and J 2 bases; nucleotides not matched to a gene: 9. The length of the CDR3 is 15 residues. The V gene's germline CDR1 is MNHNS and CDR2 SASEGT. The CDR3 DNA reads as TGTGCCAGCAACCCCGGACAGGGTTTGAACTATGGCTACACCTTC. This translates into CASNPGQGLNYGYTF.

This clone was picked up a small number of times. The CDR3 spells CASNMGQLGQPQHF. The CDR3 coding sequence is TGTGCCAGTAATATGGGACAGTTGGGCCAGCCCCAGCATTTT. V usage is TRBV19 and J usage is TRBJ1-5; 7 bases map to TRBD1. V lost 7 bases, J lost 7 bases, and 10 bases stayed unmatched. CDR1 and CDR2 from the germline V gene are LNHDA and SQIVND (reference sequence). The CDR3 extends over 14 amino acids. Based on the CDR3 plus reference TRBV19 and TRBJ1-5, the full variable domain is DGGITQSPKYLFRKEGQNVTLSCEQNLNHDAMYWYRQDPGQGLRLIYYSQIVNDFQKGDIAEGYSVSREKKESFPLTVTSAQKNPTAFYLCASNMGQLGQPQHFGDGTRLSIL.

Here the CDR3 reads CASSPSGQTITEAFF. DNA for the CDR3: TGTGCCAGCAGCCCTTCAGGACAGACAATAACTGAAGCTTTCTTT. The chain joins TRBV7-2 to TRBJ1-1; the D gene is possibly TRBD1 (6 bases). The length of the CDR3 is 15 residues. The germline CDR1 and CDR2 sequences are SGHTA and FQGNSA. Deletions cut 5 bases from V and 5 bases from J, with 18 bases between.

The rearrangement joins TRBV6-1 to TRBJ2-3; tentatively, D is TRBD1 (6 bases). The CDR3 extends over 14 amino acids. Trimming stripped 6 bases from V and 5 bases from J, with 15 bases between. The germline CDR1 and CDR2 sequences are MNHNS and SASEGT. In DNA, the CDR3 is TGTGCCAGCAGCCGAGGGGGACCCCAAGATACGCAGTATTTT. This translates into CASSRGGPQDTQYF.

The sample holds one count of this clone. V usage is TRBV29-1 and J usage is TRBJ2-7; 11 bases are shared with TRBD2. With V trimmed by 4 bases and J by 5 bases, 7 bases remained unmatched. This CDR3 comprises 14 residues. Germline CDR1 reads SQVTM; CDR2 reads ANQGSEA. CDR3 coding DNA: TGCAGCGTTGTGGTAGCGGGAGGGGTCCACGAGCAGTACTTC. Protein: CSVVVAGGVHEQYF.